A single sample gave rise to the 8 T cell receptor beta chains below, sequenced in a study of read filtering for tumor transcriptome and immune sequencing. Molecular barcoded adaptors covering alpha/delta and beta/gamma chains were used on approximately 400 ng RNA. TCRdb re-called the reads through MiXCR, storing one row per CDR3 protein. This sample has roughly 24,000 distinct CDR3 sequences, with approximately 13% found just once. Source material: a population of CD138-negative cells sorted from bone marrow. The receptors here all came from a donor at least 40 years old with multiple myeloma.

This clonotype has ten or more counts. The rearrangement uses TRBV5-1 and TRBJ1-5, with 10 bases lining up with TRBD1. The V and J ends lost 4 bases and 5 bases, in that order; junction bases with no gene match: 6. This CDR3 contains 15 residues. Germline values: CDR1 SGHRS, CDR2 YFSETQ. This CDR3 is CASSGGTGADQPQHF. The CDR3, as DNA: TGCGCCAGCAGCGGGGGGACAGGGGCGGATCAGCCCCAGCATTTT.

This clonotype was recorded at least ten times. The gene calls are TRBV28 and TRBJ2-5; 7 nucleotides agree with TRBD1. Germline CDR1 and CDR2: MDHEN and SYDVKM. Trimming removed 6 bases from V and 4 bases from J; junction bases left unmatched: 8. There are 14 residues in the CDR3. The CDR3 spells CASSRRDRAETQYF. In DNA form, the CDR3 reads TGTGCCAGCAGCCGCCGAGACAGGGCAGAGACCCAGTACTTC.

The V gene is TRBV2, the J gene TRBJ2-3; the match to TRBD2 covers 10 bases. The CDR3 totals 15 residues. CDR1 and CDR2 from the germline V gene are SNHLY and FYNNEI. J was trimmed by 2 bases and V by 4 bases; bases with no gene match: 3. CDR3 sequence (DNA): TGTGCCAGCAGTGTGCTAGCGGGAGCCACAGATACGCAGTATTTT. This sequence encodes CASSVLAGATDTQYF.

There are many counts of this clonotype. The chain couples TRBV20-1 to TRBJ1-1, with D maybe TRBD1 (5 bases). V was cut by 0 bases and J by 13 bases, with 15 bases left in between. Per germline, CDR1 DFQATT and CDR2 SNEGSKA (reference sequence). This CDR3 is built from 12 residues. CDR3 residues: CSARDLGTAGFF. DNA of the CDR3: TGCAGTGCTAGAGATCTCGGGACCGCCGGTTTCTTT.

With regard to this clonotype: Given a far larger clone just one base away, this is likely a sequencing read error. The V gene is TRBV6-2 or TRBV6-3, the J gene TRBJ1-1; 9 nucleotides agree with TRBD1. CDR1 and CDR2 from the germline V gene are MNHEY and SVGEGT. V lost 7 bases and J lost 5; bases outside the gene matches: 5. The CDR3 runs to 13 residues. Here the CDR3 reads CASNRGQGTEAFF. The CDR3 nucleotides read TGTGCCAGCAACCGCGGACAGGGGACTGAAGCTTTCTTT.

Comment on this clonotype: A single base separates this from a much larger clone, so it may be a read error. The V call is TRBV10-3, the J call TRBJ1-4; D remains unclear. This CDR3 region has 17 residues. The germline CDR1 and CDR2 sequences are ENHRY and SYGVKD. The CDR3 loop reads CAISDIGSQSLNENLFF. The CDR3, as DNA: TGTGCCATCAGTGATATTGGCAGCCAGAGTCTTAATGAAAACCTGTTTTTT.

As concerns this clonotype: This clone may be a read error of a much larger clone one base away. The V and J genes are TRBV28 and TRBJ2-3; D may be TRBD1 (6 bases). Looked up from germline, CDR1 is MDHEN and CDR2 is SYDVKM. This CDR3 is 13 amino acids long. The CDR3 region has the DNA TGTGCCTGCAGTTGGTCAGGGGCAGATACGCAGTATTTT. Translated: CACSWSGADTQYF.

This clonotype was seen ten or more times. The CDR3 region is CASRAAGDTQYF. CDR3 nucleotide sequence: TGTGCCAGCAGGGCAGCGGGAGATACGCAGTATTTT. This chain joins TRBV2 and TRBJ2-3; D possibly corresponds to TRBD2 (6 bases). Germline CDR1 and CDR2: SNHLY and FYNNEI. The V end was cut by 6 bases, the J end by 5 bases, with 9 bases between. This CDR3 is built from 12 residues. The full variable domain, rest sourced from reference TRBV2 and TRBJ2-3, is EPEVTQTPSHQVTQMGQEVILRCVPISNHLYFYWYRQILGQKVEFLVSFYNNEISEKSEIFDDQFSVERPDGSNFTLKIRSTKLEDSAMYFCASRAAGDTQYFGPGTRLTVL.